Included here is one TCR beta chain sequence, with context. Its antigen remains unidentified. The data stem from a study of PD-L1 blockade in urothelial cancer. Background on the study: Patients initiated atezolizumab around 2014 at 1,200 mg intravenously every 3 weeks. Each blood sample yielded a median of 141,255 T cells.

Each individual provided 1 to 8 samples (taken pretreatment and on-treatment). The method was immunoSEQ multiplex PCR; TCRdb's version includes in-frame clones alone and lacks a portion of them. Of 45,000 to 60,000 clones listed, about 87% are singletons. Whole-study findings and limits: Pretreatment clonality of the blood TCR repertoire below the median was predictive of superior survival.

CDR1 and CDR2 (germline): MGHDK, SYGVNS. With 4 bases clipped from V and 4 bases from J, the junction kept 9 bases outside the gene matches. The CDR3 is made up of 16 amino acids. The chain uses TRBV25-1 and TRBJ2-1, with TRBD1 matching over 8 bases. This receptor was identified in a man aged 35 to 55 with urothelial cancer. The specimen comprised PBMCs, sampled around atezolizumab (anti-PD-L1) treatment. CDR3 amino acids: CASSGAGGRYYNEQFF. Here the CDR3 DNA reads TGTGCCAGCAGTGGCGCAGGGGGCCGATATTACAATGAGCAGTTCTTC.